This TCR beta chain appears in the sequencing data of a study of long-term antiretroviral therapy in people with HIV. Study results and caveats: Collection of the blood, which took place between the mid-2000s and the late 2010s, possibly occurred under older ART regimens.

In its sample, this clone was seen a few times. Its antigen is unidentified. Running of the v3.0 immunoSEQ assay took place at survey level. The protocol was immunoSEQ multiplex PCR, while the TCRdb copy is restricted to in-frame clones and leaves out a portion. Among some 23,000 clones, roughly 82% were seen once, and the ten largest hold 4% to 6%. This clonotype was sampled from a man aged 45 to 65 with HIV. Sample: unsorted PBMCs, taken 0.3 years after starting antiretroviral therapy.

The CDR3 region is CASSPGTEYGYTF. CDR3 bases: TGTGCCAGCAGCCCCGGGACCGAGTATGGCTACACCTTC. This chain joins TRBV7-2 and TRBJ1-2, with D perhaps matching TRBD1 (5 bases). The CDR3 has 13 amino acids. CDR1 and CDR2 from the germline V gene are SGHTA and FQGNSA. The V and J ends lost 5 bases and 5 bases respectively, with 12 bases between them. The variable domain in full, completed from reference TRBV7-2 and TRBJ1-2, reads GAGVSQSPSNKVTEKGKDVELRCDPISGHTALYWYRQSLGQGLEFLIYFQGNSAPDKSGLPSDRFSAERTGGSVSTLTIQRTQQEDSAVYLCASSPGTEYGYTFGSGTRLTVV.